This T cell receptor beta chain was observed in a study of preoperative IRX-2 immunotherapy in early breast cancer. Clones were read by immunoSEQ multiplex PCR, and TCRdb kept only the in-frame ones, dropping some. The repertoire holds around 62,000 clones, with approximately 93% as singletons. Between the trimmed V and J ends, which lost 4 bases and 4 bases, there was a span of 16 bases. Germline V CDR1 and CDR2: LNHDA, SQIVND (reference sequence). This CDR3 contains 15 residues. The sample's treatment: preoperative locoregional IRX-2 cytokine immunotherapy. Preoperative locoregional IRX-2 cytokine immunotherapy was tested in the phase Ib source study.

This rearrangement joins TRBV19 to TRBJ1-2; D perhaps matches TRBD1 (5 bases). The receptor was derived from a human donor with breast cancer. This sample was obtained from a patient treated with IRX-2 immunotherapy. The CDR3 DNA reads TGTGCCAGTAGTAGAAAGGGGAGAGAGGCCTATGGCTACACCTTC. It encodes CASSRKGREAYGYTF.